Listed below are T cell receptor beta chains from one sample, sequenced in a study of cytomegalovirus exposure and HLA in healthy donors. The data were produced by immunoSEQ multiplex PCR, yet TCRdb's version contains in-frame clones alone and is incomplete. This table holds 140,000 or so clones, approximately 92% found once. Source material: PBMCs. These TCRs come from a woman aged 18-30 years in good health and CMV-seropositive. The CDR3 runs from the conserved cysteine through the conserved F or W. The D gene is left open where the match is weak. Clone size is stated in some rows and not others, as once, few, many or a class when expanded.

j_call,d_call,v_call,clone_size,cdr3_nt,cdr3_aa
TRBJ2-2,NA,TRBV7-9,NA,TGTGCCAGCAGCTTATTACAGGCCACCGGGGAGCTGTTTTTT,CASSLLQATGELFF
TRBJ2-7,NA,TRBV19,NA,TGTGCCAGTAGTATAGTGGGGGGATTGGCTACCTACGAGCAGTACTTC,CASSIVGGLATYEQYF
TRBJ1-1,NA,TRBV28,NA,TGTGCCAGCAGGATCACGGTGAACACTGAAGCTTTCTTT,CASRITVNTEAFF
TRBJ1-6,NA,TRBV19,NA,TGTGCCAGTAGTGGACAGCTGAGTCCCCTCCACTTT,CASSGQLSPLHF
TRBJ2-3,TRBD2,TRBV19,few,TGTGCCACCCTGGGACTAGCGGGGGGGCCGCGCACAGATACGCAGTATTTT,CATLGLAGGPRTDTQYF
TRBJ2-7,NA,TRBV2,NA,TGTGCCAGCAGTGAAGATGGGGCGGAGACGTACGAGTCGTACTTC,CASSEDGAETYESYF
TRBJ2-3,NA,TRBV6-7,NA,TGTGCCAGCAAACTAAGAACAGATACGCAGTATTTT,CASKLRTDTQYF
TRBJ2-5,TRBD2,TRBV29-1,once,TGCAGCGTTGAGAATTCTAGCGGGGGCCTTCAAGAGACCCAGTACTTC,CSVENSSGGLQETQYF
TRBJ2-3,TRBD2,TRBV6-5,NA,TGTGCCAGCACCACCGCGGGGGGTACGCAGTATTTT,CASTTAGGTQYF
TRBJ1-5,TRBD1,TRBV19,medium-sized,TGTGCCAGTAGTATTGGGCAGGGGGCTCAGCCCCAGCATTTT,CASSIGQGAQPQHF
TRBJ1-2,TRBD1,TRBV28,once,TGTGCCAGCTCGGACAGGGGGCTGCGAGGCTACACCTTC,CASSDRGLRGYTF